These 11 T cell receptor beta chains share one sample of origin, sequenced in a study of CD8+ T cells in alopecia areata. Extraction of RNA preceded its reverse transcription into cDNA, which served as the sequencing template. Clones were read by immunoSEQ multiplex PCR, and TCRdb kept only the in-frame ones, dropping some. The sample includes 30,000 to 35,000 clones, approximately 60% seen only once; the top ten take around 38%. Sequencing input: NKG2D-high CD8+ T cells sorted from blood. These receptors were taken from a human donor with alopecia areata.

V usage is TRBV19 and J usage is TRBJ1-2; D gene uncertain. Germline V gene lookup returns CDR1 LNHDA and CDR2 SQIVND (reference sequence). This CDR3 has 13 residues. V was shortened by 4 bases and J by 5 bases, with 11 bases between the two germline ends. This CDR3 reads CASSNGLVYGYTF. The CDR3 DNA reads TGTGCCAGTAGTAACGGCCTCGTATATGGCTACACCTTC.

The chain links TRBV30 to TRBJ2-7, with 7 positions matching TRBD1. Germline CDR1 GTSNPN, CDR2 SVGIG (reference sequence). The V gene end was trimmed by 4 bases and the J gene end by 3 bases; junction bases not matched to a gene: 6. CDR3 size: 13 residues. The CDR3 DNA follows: TGTGCCTGGACCACCGGACAGGACTACGAGCAGTACTTC. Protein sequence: CAWTTGQDYEQYF.

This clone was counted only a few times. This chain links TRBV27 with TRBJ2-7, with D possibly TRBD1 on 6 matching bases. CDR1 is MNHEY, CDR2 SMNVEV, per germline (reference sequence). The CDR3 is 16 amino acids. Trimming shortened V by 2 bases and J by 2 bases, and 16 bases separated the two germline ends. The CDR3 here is CASSLITLQGPYEQYF. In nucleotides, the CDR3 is TGTGCCAGCAGTTTAATTACCCTACAGGGTCCCTACGAGCAGTACTTC.

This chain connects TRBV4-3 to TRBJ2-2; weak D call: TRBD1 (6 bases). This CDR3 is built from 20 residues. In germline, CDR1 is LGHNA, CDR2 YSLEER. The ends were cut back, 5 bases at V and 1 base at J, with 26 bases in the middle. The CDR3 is CASSAVLGTLTGVNTGELFF. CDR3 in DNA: TGCGCCAGCAGCGCCGTCCTCGGGACACTCACTGGGGTGAACACCGGGGAGCTGTTTTTT.

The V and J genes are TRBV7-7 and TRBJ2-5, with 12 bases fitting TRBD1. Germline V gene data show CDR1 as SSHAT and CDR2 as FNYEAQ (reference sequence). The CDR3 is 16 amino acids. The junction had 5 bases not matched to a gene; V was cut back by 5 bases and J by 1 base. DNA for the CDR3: TGTGCCAGCAGCCCCCGGGACAGGGGGCCCCAAGAGACCCAGTACTTC. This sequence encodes CASSPRDRGPQETQYF.

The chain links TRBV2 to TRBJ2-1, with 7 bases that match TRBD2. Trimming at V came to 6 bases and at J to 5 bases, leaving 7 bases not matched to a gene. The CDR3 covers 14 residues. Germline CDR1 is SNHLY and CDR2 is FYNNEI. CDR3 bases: TGTGCCAGCAGCATTCGCGGGACTAACAATGAGCAGTTCTTC. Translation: CASSIRGTNNEQFF. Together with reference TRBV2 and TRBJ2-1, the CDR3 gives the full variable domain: EPEVTQTPSHQVTQMGQEVILRCVPISNHLYFYWYRQILGQKVEFLVSFYNNEISEKSEIFDDQFSVERPDGSNFTLKIRSTKLEDSAMYFCASSIRGTNNEQFFGPGTRLTVL.

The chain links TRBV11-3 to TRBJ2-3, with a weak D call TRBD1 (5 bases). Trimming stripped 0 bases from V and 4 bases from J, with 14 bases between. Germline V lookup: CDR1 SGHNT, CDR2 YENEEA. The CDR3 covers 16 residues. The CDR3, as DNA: TGTGCCAGCAGCTTAGATAGAAGGGGCCCCGCAGATACGCAGTATTTT. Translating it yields CASSLDRRGPADTQYF.

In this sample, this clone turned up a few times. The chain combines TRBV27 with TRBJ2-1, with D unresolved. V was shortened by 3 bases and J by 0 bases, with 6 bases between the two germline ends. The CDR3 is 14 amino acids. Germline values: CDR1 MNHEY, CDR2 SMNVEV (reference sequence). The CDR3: CASSLYSSYNEQFF. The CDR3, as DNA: TGTGCCAGCAGTTTGTACAGCTCCTACAATGAGCAGTTCTTC.

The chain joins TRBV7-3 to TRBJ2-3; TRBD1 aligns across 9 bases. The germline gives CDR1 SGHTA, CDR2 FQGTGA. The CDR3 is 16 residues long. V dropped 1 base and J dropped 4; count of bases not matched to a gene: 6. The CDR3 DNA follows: TGTGCCAGCAGCTTAATTGCGGGACAGGGTCCAGATACGCAGTATTTT. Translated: CASSLIAGQGPDTQYF.

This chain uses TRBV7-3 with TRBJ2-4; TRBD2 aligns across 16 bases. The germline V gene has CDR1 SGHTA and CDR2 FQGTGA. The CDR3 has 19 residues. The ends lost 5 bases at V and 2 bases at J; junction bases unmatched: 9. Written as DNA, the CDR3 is TGTGCCAGCAGCCCGGGACTAGCGGGAGGGCGAGAAACCAAAAACATTCAGTACTTC. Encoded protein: CASSPGLAGGRETKNIQYF.

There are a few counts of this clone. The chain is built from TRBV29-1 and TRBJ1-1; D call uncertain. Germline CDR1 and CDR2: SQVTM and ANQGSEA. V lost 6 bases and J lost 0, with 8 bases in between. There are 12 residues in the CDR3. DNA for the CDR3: TGCAGCGTCGTCCTTATGAACACTGAAGCTTTCTTT. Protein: CSVVLMNTEAFF.